The rows below give T cell receptor beta chains drawn from one sample of a study of T cell changes during pregnancy in multiple sclerosis. Clones were read by immunoSEQ multiplex PCR, and TCRdb kept only the in-frame ones, dropping some. The table records more than 85,000 clones, approximately 94% of them present only once. The specimen was peripheral blood, collected before pregnancy. The receptors were gathered from a female donor with multiple sclerosis, enrolled in a pregnancy study. CDR3s include the opening cysteine and the closing phenylalanine or tryptophan. The D gene is left open where the match is weak. Size tells how often a clone was seen (once, few, many) or the class of an expanded clone, and some rows leave it out.

>TRBD2|-|TRBV4-2|TRBJ2-7
CASSQGSQAGLATYEQYF
TGTGCCAGCAGCCAAGGATCGCAGGCCGGACTAGCCACCTACGAGCAGTACTTC
>-|-|TRBV5-1|TRBJ1-5
CASSTTGTQPQHF
TGCGCCAGCAGCACGACAGGTACTCAGCCCCAGCATTTT
>-|-|TRBV2|TRBJ2-5
CASSVGTRPQETQYF
TGTGCCAGCAGTGTTGGGACTCGACCCCAAGAGACCCAGTACTTC
>-|-|TRBV5-1|TRBJ2-7
CASSLIGEGHAFGYEQYF
TGCGCCAGCAGCTTAATCGGGGAGGGACACGCTTTTGGCTACGAGCAGTACTTC
>TRBD2|many|TRBV6-5|TRBJ2-7
CASRLRESNEQYF
TGTGCCAGCAGGTTGCGGGAGAGTAACGAGCAGTACTTC
>-|-|TRBV19|TRBJ2-7
CASSIGSGMSYEQYF
TGTGCCAGTAGTATAGGGTCAGGGATGTCCTACGAGCAGTACTTC
>-|-|TRBV19|TRBJ2-1
CASSISVQGSYNEQFF
TGTGCCAGTAGTATTTCAGTCCAGGGATCCTACAATGAGCAGTTCTTC
>TRBD2|-|TRBV11-2|TRBJ2-7
CASSSTTSGSYEQYF
TGTGCCAGCAGCTCCACGACTAGCGGCTCCTACGAGCAGTACTTC
>-|-|TRBV13|TRBJ2-7
CASSSGRGSDEQYF
TGTGCCAGCAGCAGCGGCCGGGGTTCCGACGAGCAGTACTTC
>TRBD2|-|TRBV10-2|TRBJ2-3
CASRTSGMRSTDTQYF
TGCGCCAGCAGAACTAGCGGGATGAGATCCACAGATACGCAGTATTTT
>-|-|TRBV15|TRBJ1-2
CATSRREGPGGYTF
TGTGCCACCAGCAGAAGGGAGGGTCCTGGTGGCTACACCTTC
>TRBD1|-|TRBV4-3|TRBJ1-1
CASSQADTGGRKAFF
TGCGCCAGCAGCCAAGCCGACACAGGGGGTAGGAAAGCTTTCTTT
>-|-|TRBV10-1|TRBJ2-1
CASSDRSGNEQFF
TGCGCCAGCAGTGACAGGTCAGGCAATGAGCAGTTCTTC
>TRBD1|-|TRBV28|TRBJ2-2
CASQGANTGELFF
TGTGCCAGCCAGGGGGCGAACACCGGGGAGCTGTTTTTT
>-|-|TRBV28|TRBJ1-1
CASSPPGGTYTEAFF
TGTGCCAGCAGTCCCCCCGGGGGAACTTACACTGAAGCTTTCTTT
>TRBD1|-|TRBV27|TRBJ2-7
CASSSINDRAHEQYF
TGTGCCAGCAGTTCCATAAACGACAGGGCTCACGAGCAGTACTTC
>-|-|TRBV7-3|TRBJ1-1
CASSLRGGDTEAFF
TGTGCCAGCAGCTTAAGAGGGGGGGACACTGAAGCTTTCTTT
>-|-|TRBV7-9|TRBJ1-2
CASSSGGYGYTF
TGTGCCAGCAGCTCCGGAGGCTATGGCTACACCTTC
>TRBD1|-|TRBV27|TRBJ2-7
CASSPGTAGGSYEQYF
TGTGCCAGCAGCCCGGGGACAGCAGGGGGATCCTACGAGCAGTACTTC
>-|-|TRBV7-6|TRBJ2-1
CASSLVKQGGTYNEQFF
TGTGCCAGCAGCTTAGTTAAACAGGGTGGCACCTACAATGAGCAGTTCTTC
>TRBD1|-|TRBV6-5|TRBJ2-7
CASSYTSQGGRYEQYF
TGTGCCAGCAGTTACACGTCACAGGGGGGACGGTACGAGCAGTACTTC
>-|-|TRBV18|TRBJ2-1
CASSDTNNEQFF
TGTGCCAGCTCTGACACCAACAATGAGCAGTTCTTC
>TRBD2|-|TRBV6-6|TRBJ2-7
CASRHGTSGSYEQYF
TGTGCCAGCCGACACGGGACTAGCGGGAGCTACGAGCAGTACTTC
>-|once|TRBV7-2|TRBJ2-7
CASSPYYGAYEQYF
TGTGCCAGCAGCCCTTATTACGGGGCCTACGAGCAGTACTTC
>TRBD1|-|TRBV29-1|TRBJ2-5
CSVLRGTQETQYF
TGCAGCGTTCTCAGGGGGACGCAAGAGACCCAGTACTTC
>-|once|TRBV6-1|TRBJ1-1
CASSPDLNTEAFF
TGTGCCAGCAGCCCGGACTTGAACACTGAAGCTTTCTTT
>-|-|TRBV5-4|TRBJ2-3
CASSLVGTSTDTQYF
TGTGCCAGCAGCTTGGTTGGGACTTCCACAGATACGCAGTATTTT
>-|-|TRBV7-8|TRBJ1-3
CASSLASSVTGNTIYF
TGTGCCAGCAGCTTAGCGTCAAGCGTCACTGGAAACACCATATATTTT
>TRBD2|-|TRBV5-1|TRBJ2-1
CASSLAEIAGANEQFF
TGCGCCAGCAGCTTGGCCGAAATAGCGGGAGCAAATGAGCAGTTCTTC
>TRBD2|-|TRBV15|TRBJ2-5
CATSSLPPGGWETQYF
TGTGCCACCAGCAGTCTTCCCCCCGGGGGGTGGGAGACCCAGTACTTC
>TRBD2|-|TRBV7-9|TRBJ2-7
CASSLRGGSSYEQYF
TGTGCCAGCAGCTTACGGGGGGGAAGCTCCTACGAGCAGTACTTC
>-|-|TRBV5-1|TRBJ1-1
CASSLAPGNTEAFF
TGCGCCAGCAGCTTGGCACCGGGGAACACTGAAGCTTTCTTT
>TRBD2|-|TRBV4-3|TRBJ2-1
CASSQRPAGTSGNHRSYNEQFF
TGCGCCAGCAGCCAACGCCCGGCCGGGACTAGCGGGAATCACCGCTCCTACAATGAGCAGTTCTTC
>TRBD2|-|TRBV4-3|TRBJ2-1
CASSQAGTSGSGDEQFF
TGCGCCAGCAGCCAAGCCGGGACTAGCGGGAGTGGCGATGAGCAGTTCTTC
>TRBD2|-|TRBV5-1|TRBJ2-1
CASSSWGSSGIIGEQFF
TGCGCCAGCAGCTCCTGGGGATCTAGCGGGATTATCGGTGAGCAGTTCTTC
>-|-|TRBV29-1|TRBJ2-1
CSVETGANTQFF
TGCAGCGTTGAGACAGGCGCCAACACCCAGTTCTTC
>TRBD1|-|TRBV2|TRBJ2-3
CASSDSRGFTFTDTQYF
TGTGCCAGCAGTGATTCCAGGGGGTTCACTTTCACAGATACGCAGTATTTT
>TRBD1|-|TRBV28|TRBJ2-3
CASRAGTGPRRADTQYF
TGTGCCAGCAGGGCCGGGACAGGGCCTCGGAGGGCAGATACGCAGTATTTT
>TRBD1|-|TRBV28|TRBJ1-1
CASRVLTGAVEAFF
TGTGCCAGCAGGGTTTTGACAGGGGCGGTTGAAGCTTTCTTT
>-|-|TRBV5-5|TRBJ1-1
CASILGGGNTEAFF
TGTGCCAGCATCCTGGGAGGGGGGAACACTGAAGCTTTCTTT